Presented here are 15 T cell receptor beta chains from one specimen sequenced in a study of blood T cell repertoires in COVID-19. Assay: immunoSEQ multiplex PCR; the TCRdb copy retains only in-frame clones and omits some. This table has fewer than 250,000 clones, around four fifths appearing once. Sequencing was performed on peripheral blood. The receptors here all came from a woman between 50 and 59 years old with acute or convalescent COVID-19.

V is TRBV19 and J is TRBJ2-1; no definite D call. The V and J ends lost 6 bases and 7 bases respectively, with 4 bases between them. CDR3 length: 10 residues. CDR1 is LNHDA and CDR2 is SQIVND in the germline V gene (reference sequence). For the CDR3, the DNA is TGTGCCAGTAGCCAGAATGAGCAGTTCTTC. This sequence encodes CASSQNEQFF.

In this sample, this clone turned up once. J is TRBJ1-5 and V is TRBV28, with D possibly matching TRBD1 (6 bases). Deletions cut 5 bases from V and 3 bases from J, with 11 bases between. The CDR3 is 14 residues long. Per the germline V gene, CDR1 is MDHEN and CDR2 is SYDVKM. CDR3 protein: CASSGGGDNQPQHF. CDR3 DNA: TGTGCCAGCAGTGGGGGGGGCGACAATCAGCCCCAGCATTTT.

The chain carries TRBV18 and TRBJ2-4, with D possibly being TRBD2 (5 bases). Germline lookup yields CDR1 KGHSH and CDR2 LQKENI. This CDR3 comprises 13 residues. V was clipped by 3 bases and J by 8 bases, with 11 bases between them. CDR3 sequence (DNA): TGTGCCAGCTCACCTGCCGGAGGTGACATTCAGTACTTC. Amino acids: CASSPAGGDIQYF.

The chain couples TRBV11-3 to TRBJ2-1, with a possible D match to TRBD1 (5 bases). Trimming left V 5 bases short and J 4 bases short, with 21 bases between. This CDR3 is 17 amino acids long. Germline CDR1 and CDR2: SGHNT and YENEEA. CDR3 DNA: TGTGCCAGCAGCCCCCCCCCAGCAGGGAAGAGGTACAATGAGCAGTTCTTC. Translation gives CASSPPPAGKRYNEQFF.

This clone showed up many times. The CDR3 nucleotides are TGCGCCAGCAGCCTTACTCCTAGAGCAGACACTGAAGCTTTCTTT. Amino acid sequence: CASSLTPRADTEAFF. The chain is built from TRBV5-1 and TRBJ1-1; no firm D call. Trimming pared 4 bases from V and 3 bases from J, leaving 16 bases between. The CDR3 contains 15 residues. Looked up from germline, CDR1 is SGHRS and CDR2 is YFSETQ. The full variable domain, completed using reference TRBV5-1 and TRBJ1-1, is KAGVTQTPRYLIKTRGQQVTLSCSPISGHRSVSWYQQTPGQGLQFLFEYFSETQRNKGNFPGRFSGRQFSNSRSEMNVSTLELGDSALYLCASSLTPRADTEAFFGQGTRLTVV.

The rearrangement joins TRBV10-3 to TRBJ1-2, with 7 positions matching TRBD1. CDR1 ENHRY and CDR2 SYGVKD come from the germline V gene. This CDR3 has 16 residues. V dropped 5 bases and J dropped 4; count of bases not matched to a gene: 13. CDR3 region: CAISTPQVTGFYGYTF. The DNA for the CDR3 is TGTGCCATCAGTACCCCCCAGGTGACAGGGTTCTATGGCTACACCTTC.

This CDR3 is CASTSSGAPLREQFF. As DNA, the CDR3 is TGTGCCAGTACCTCCTCAGGGGCCCCCCTTCGGGAGCAGTTCTTC. The chain has TRBV19 and TRBJ2-1; tentatively, D is TRBD1 (6 bases). V lost 7 bases and J lost 10, with 23 bases in between. This CDR3 has 15 residues. Germline V gene sequence: CDR1 LNHDA, CDR2 SQIVND (reference sequence).

This clone was seen a few times. The chain combines TRBV1 with TRBJ2-1; the table assigns TRBD1, which was not confirmed against the DNA. TRBV1 is termed a pseudogene. The CDR3 extends over 16 amino acids. Here the CDR3 reads CTSSPEKVGPNNEQFF. The CDR3 DNA is TGCACCAGCAGCCCAGAGAAAGTGGGCCCGAACAATGAGCAGTTCTTC.

V is TRBV6-5 and J is TRBJ2-7, with a tentative D call TRBD1 (5 bases). The ends were cut back, 4 bases at V and 1 base at J, with 14 bases in the middle. There are 15 residues in the CDR3. Germline V lookup: CDR1 MNHEY, CDR2 SVGAGI. The CDR3 DNA reads TGTGCCAGCAGTTCCCGCGACAGTAGTTCCTACGAGCAGTACTTC. Its protein is CASSSRDSSSYEQYF.

This clone appeared a few times. The V call is TRBV27, the J call TRBJ2-5; D perhaps matches TRBD1 (5 bases). Per the germline V gene, CDR1 is MNHEY and CDR2 is SMNVEV (reference sequence). The CDR3 is 15 amino acids. Trimming cost V 3 bases and J 2 bases, with 13 bases left between them. The DNA of the CDR3 is TGTGCCAGCAGTTTCCTGGACAAGGGACAAGAGACCCAGTACTTC. Residues: CASSFLDKGQETQYF.

This sequence joins TRBV27 and TRBJ2-6, with 9 bases aligning to TRBD2. This CDR3 has 16 residues. The trim removed 2 bases at V and 2 bases at J, leaving 1 base unmatched. Germline V gives CDR1 MNHEY, CDR2 SMNVEV (reference sequence). The CDR3 bases are TGTGCCAGCAGTTTAGGCGGGAGGGCTGGGGCCAACGTCCTGACTTTC. Amino acids: CASSLGGRAGANVLTF.

The chain couples TRBV5-1 to TRBJ2-7, with TRBD2 identical over 14 bases. Germline CDR1 and CDR2: SGHRS and YFSETQ. CDR3 length equals 17 residues. J gave up 3 bases and V 0 bases, and 5 bases lay outside the gene matches. CDR3 protein: CASSLGGLAGVGYEQYF. In DNA form, the CDR3 reads TGCGCCAGCAGCTTGGGGGGACTAGCGGGAGTGGGCTACGAGCAGTACTTC.

On this clone itself: The junction shows a germline mismatch at one end, possibly a read error. The chain employs TRBV5-1 and TRBJ2-3, with TRBD2 as a possible D gene (6 bases). Germline V lookup: CDR1 SGHRS, CDR2 YFSETQ. The length of the CDR3 is 16 residues. Written as DNA, the CDR3 is TGCGCCAGCAGTTTGGGTGTAGGAGGGAGCACAGATACGCAGTATTTT. Protein sequence: CASSLGVGGSTDTQYF.

The chain recombines TRBV5-5 with TRBJ1-1, with a possible D match to TRBD1 (5 bases). The CDR3 consists of 14 residues. The germline V gene encodes CDR1 SGHKS and CDR2 YYEKEE (reference sequence). The V end was cut by 4 bases, the J end by 8 bases, with 18 bases between. CDR3 sequence reads: CASSPLGPGLEAFF. The DNA of the CDR3 is TGTGCCAGCAGCCCCCTCGGCCCAGGGCTCGAAGCTTTCTTT.

This clone was found a few times. The rearrangement uses TRBV27 and TRBJ2-5, with D perhaps matching TRBD2 (6 bases). CDR3 size: 15 residues. Trimming pared 2 bases from V and 1 base from J, leaving 11 bases between. Germline CDR1 and CDR2: MNHEY and SMNVEV (reference sequence). CDR3 protein: CASSLDGSGQETQYF. Written as DNA, the CDR3 is TGTGCCAGCAGTTTAGATGGTAGCGGCCAAGAGACCCAGTACTTC.